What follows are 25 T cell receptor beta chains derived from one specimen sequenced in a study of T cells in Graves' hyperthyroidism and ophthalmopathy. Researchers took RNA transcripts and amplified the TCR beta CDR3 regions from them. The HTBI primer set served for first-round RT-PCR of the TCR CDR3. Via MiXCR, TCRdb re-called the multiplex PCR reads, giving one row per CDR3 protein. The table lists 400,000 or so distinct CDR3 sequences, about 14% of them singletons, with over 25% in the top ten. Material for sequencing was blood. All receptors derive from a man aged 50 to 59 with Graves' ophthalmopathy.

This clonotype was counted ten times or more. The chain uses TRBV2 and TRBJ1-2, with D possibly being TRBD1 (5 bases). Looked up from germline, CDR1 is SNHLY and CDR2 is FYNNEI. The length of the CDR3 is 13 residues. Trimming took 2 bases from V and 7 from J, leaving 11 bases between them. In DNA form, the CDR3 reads TGTGCCAGCAGTGAACAGGGCTCTCGTGGCTACACCTTC. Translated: CASSEQGSRGYTF.

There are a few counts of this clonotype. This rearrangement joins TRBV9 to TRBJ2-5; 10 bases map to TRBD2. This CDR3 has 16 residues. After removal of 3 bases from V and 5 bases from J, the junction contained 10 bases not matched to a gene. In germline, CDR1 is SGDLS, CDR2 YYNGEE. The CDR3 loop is CASSGASSGSRETQYF. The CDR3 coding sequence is TGTGCCAGCAGCGGGGCCTCTAGCGGGAGCAGGGAGACCCAGTACTTC.

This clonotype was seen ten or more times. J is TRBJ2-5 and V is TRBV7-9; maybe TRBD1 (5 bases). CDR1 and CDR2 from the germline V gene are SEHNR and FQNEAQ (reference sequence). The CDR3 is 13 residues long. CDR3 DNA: TGTGCAAGCCAGGGTAATTCCCAAGAGACCCAGTACTTC. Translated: CASQGNSQETQYF.

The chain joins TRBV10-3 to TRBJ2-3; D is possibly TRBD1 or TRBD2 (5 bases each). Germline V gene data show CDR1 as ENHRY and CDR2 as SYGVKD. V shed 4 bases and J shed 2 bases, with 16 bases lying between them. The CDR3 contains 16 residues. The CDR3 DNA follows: TGTGCCATCAGTGGACCGGACATCCTAGCCACAGATACGCAGTATTTT. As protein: CAISGPDILATDTQYF.

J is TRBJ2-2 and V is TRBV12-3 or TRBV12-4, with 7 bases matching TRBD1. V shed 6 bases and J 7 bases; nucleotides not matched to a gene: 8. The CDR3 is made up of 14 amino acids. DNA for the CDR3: TGTGCCAGCAGCGTCACAGGGGCGGGCGGGGAGCTGTTTTTT. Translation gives CASSVTGAGGELFF.

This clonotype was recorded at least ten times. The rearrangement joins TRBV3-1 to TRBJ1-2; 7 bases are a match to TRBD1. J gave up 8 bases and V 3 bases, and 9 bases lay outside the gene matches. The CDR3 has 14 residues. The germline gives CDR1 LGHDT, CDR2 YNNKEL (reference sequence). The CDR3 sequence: CASSQAEGAQGYTF. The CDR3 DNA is TGTGCCAGCAGCCAGGCCGAGGGGGCGCAAGGCTACACCTTC.

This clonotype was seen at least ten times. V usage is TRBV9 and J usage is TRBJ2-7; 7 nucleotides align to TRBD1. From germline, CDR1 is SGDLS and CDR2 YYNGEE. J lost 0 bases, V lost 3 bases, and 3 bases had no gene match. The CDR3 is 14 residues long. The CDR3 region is CASSGTGVSYEQYF. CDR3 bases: TGTGCCAGCAGCGGGACAGGAGTCTCCTACGAGCAGTACTTC. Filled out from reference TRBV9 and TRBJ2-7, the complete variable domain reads DSGVTQTPKHLITATGQRVTLRCSPRSGDLSVYWYQQSLDQGLQFLIQYYNGEERAKGNILERFSAQQFPDLHSELNLSSLELGDSALYFCASSGTGVSYEQYFGPGTRLTVT.

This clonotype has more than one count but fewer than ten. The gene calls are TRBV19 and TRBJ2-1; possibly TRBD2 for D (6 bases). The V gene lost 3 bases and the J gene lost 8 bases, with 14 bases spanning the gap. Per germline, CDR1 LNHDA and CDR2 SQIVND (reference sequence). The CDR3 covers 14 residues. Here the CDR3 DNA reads TGTGCCAGTAGTATGAAATCGGGAGCCTATGAGCAGTTCTTC. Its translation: CASSMKSGAYEQFF.

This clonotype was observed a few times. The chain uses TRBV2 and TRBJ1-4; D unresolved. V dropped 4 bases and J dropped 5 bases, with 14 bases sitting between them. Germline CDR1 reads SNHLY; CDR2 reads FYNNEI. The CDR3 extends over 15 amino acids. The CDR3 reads CASSATDGRNEKLFF. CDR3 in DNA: TGTGCCAGCAGTGCCACAGACGGGAGAAATGAAAAACTGTTTTTT.

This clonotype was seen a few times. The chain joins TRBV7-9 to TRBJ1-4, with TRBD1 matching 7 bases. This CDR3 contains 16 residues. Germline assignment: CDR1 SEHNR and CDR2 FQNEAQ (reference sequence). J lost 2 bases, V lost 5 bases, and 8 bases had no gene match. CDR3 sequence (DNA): TGTGCCAGCAGCCACCCACAGGGGTGGACTAATGAAAAACTGTTTTTT. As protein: CASSHPQGWTNEKLFF.

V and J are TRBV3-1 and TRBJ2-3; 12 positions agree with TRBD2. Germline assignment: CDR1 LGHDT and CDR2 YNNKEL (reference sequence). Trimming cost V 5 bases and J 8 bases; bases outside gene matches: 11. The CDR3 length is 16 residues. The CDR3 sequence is CASSSRTSGMLGTQYF. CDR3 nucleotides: TGTGCCAGCAGCTCGAGGACTAGCGGGATGCTTGGTACGCAGTATTTT.

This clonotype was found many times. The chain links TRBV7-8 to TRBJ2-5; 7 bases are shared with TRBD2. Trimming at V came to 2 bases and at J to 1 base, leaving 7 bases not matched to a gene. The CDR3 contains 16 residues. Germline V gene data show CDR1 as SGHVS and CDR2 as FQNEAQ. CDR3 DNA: TGTGCCAGCAGCTTAAAGGAGGGAGGGCCCCAAGAGACCCAGTACTTC. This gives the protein CASSLKEGGPQETQYF. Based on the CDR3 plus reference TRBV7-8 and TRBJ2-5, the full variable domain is GAGVSQSPRYKVAKRGQDVALRCDPISGHVSLFWYQQALGQGPEFLTYFQNEAQLDKSGLPSDRFFAERPEGSVSTLKIQRTQQEDSAVYLCASSLKEGGPQETQYFGPGTRLLVL.

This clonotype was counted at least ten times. CDR3 amino acids: CASSVAGSGRIKETQYF. CDR3 bases: TGTGCCAGCAGCGTAGCTGGTAGCGGGAGGATTAAAGAGACCCAGTACTTC. The genes are TRBV9 and TRBJ2-5; TRBD2 matches at 10 bases. Germline values: CDR1 SGDLS, CDR2 YYNGEE. The CDR3 totals 17 residues. Unmatched junction bases numbered 8, after V lost 0 bases and J lost 3 bases. Variable domain in full (rest from reference TRBV9 and TRBJ2-5): DSGVTQTPKHLITATGQRVTLRCSPRSGDLSVYWYQQSLDQGLQFLIQYYNGEERAKGNILERFSAQQFPDLHSELNLSSLELGDSALYFCASSVAGSGRIKETQYFGPGTRLLVL.

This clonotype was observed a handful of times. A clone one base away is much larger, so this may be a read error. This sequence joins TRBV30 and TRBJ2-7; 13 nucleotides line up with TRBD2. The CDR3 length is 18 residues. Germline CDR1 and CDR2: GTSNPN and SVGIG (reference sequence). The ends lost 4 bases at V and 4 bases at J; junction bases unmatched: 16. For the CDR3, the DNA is TGTGCCTGGACCCGAAGGGGAGGACTAGCGGGGGTAGAGTACGAGCAGTACTTC. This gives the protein CAWTRRGGLAGVEYEQYF.

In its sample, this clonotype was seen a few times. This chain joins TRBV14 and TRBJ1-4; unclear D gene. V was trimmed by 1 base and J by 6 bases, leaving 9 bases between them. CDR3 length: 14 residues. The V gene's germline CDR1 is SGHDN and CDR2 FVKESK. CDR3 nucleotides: TGTGCCAGCAGCCAAGTTTACGGGGATGAAAAACTGTTTTTT. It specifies CASSQVYGDEKLFF. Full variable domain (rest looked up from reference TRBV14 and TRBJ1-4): EAGVTQFPSHSVIEKGQTVTLRCDPISGHDNLYWYRRVMGKEIKFLLHFVKESKQDESGMPNNRFLAERTGGTYSTLKVQPAELEDSGVYFCASSQVYGDEKLFFGSGTQLSVL.

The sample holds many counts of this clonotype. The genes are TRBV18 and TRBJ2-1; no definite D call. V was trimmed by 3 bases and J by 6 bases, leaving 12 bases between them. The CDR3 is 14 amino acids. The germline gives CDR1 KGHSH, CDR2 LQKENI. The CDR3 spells CASSPASGSNEQFF. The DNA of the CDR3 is TGTGCCAGCTCACCGGCTAGTGGGTCCAATGAGCAGTTCTTC. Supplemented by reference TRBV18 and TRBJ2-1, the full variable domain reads NAGVMQNPRHLVRRRGQEARLRCSPMKGHSHVYWYRQLPEEGLKFMVYLQKENIIDESGMPKERFSAEFPKEGPSILRIQQVVRGDSAAYFCASSPASGSNEQFFGPGTRLTVL.

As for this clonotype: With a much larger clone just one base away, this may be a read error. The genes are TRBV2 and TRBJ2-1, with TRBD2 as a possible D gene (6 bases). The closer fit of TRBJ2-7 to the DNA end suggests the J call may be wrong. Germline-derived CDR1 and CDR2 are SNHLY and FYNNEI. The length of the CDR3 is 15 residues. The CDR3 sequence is CASSDSAGSYNEQYF. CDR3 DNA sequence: TGTGCCAGCAGTGATTCAGCGGGCTCCTACAATGAGCAGTACTTC.

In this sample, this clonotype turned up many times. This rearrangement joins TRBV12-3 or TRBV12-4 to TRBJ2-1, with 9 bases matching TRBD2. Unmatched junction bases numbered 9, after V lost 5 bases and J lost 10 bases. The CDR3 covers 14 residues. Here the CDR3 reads CASSLSGSPKEQFF. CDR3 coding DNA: TGTGCCAGCAGTCTTAGCGGGAGCCCCAAAGAGCAGTTCTTC.

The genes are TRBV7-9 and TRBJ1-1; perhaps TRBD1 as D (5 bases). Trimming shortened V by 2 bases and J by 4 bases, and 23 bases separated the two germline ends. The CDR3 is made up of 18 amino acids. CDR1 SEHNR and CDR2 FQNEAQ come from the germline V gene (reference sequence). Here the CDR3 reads CASSLPQDPDSLSTEAFF. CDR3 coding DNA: TGTGCCAGCAGCTTACCCCAAGACCCAGACAGCCTAAGCACTGAAGCTTTCTTT.

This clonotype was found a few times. As DNA, the CDR3 is TGTGCCAGCAGTTACCTTAGACAGGGGCCGTTCTACGAGCAGTACTTC. Translating it yields CASSYLRQGPFYEQYF. V is TRBV6-7 and J is TRBJ2-7, with TRBD1 matching 8 bases. TRBV6-7 is labeled an ORF, and its function is uncertain. V trimming: 2 bases; J trimming: 3 bases; junction bases outside the gene matches: 9. There are 16 residues in the CDR3.

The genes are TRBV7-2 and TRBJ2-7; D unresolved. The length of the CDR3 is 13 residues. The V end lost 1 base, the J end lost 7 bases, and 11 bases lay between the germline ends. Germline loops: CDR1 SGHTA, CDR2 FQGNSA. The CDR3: CASSLGRLWEQYF. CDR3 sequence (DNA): TGTGCCAGCAGCTTAGGCAGGCTGTGGGAGCAGTACTTC.

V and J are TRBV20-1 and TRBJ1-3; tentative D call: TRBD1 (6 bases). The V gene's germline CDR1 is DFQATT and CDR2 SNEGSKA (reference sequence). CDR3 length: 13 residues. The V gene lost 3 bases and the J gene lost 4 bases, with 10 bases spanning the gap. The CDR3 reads CSARPGAGNTIYF. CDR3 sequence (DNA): TGCAGTGCTAGGCCAGGGGCCGGAAACACCATATATTTT.

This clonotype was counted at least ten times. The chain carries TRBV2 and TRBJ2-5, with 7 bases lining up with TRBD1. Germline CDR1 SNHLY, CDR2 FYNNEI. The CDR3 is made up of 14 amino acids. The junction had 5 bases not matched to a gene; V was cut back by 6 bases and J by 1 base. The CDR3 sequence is CASRWTGLQETQYF. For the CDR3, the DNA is TGTGCCAGCAGATGGACAGGCCTCCAAGAGACCCAGTACTTC.

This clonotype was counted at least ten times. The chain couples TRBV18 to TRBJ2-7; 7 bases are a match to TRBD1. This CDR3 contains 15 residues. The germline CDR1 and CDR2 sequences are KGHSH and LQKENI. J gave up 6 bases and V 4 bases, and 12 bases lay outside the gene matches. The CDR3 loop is CASSRFISDRVEQYF. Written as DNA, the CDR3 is TGTGCCAGCTCACGGTTTATCTCAGACAGGGTCGAGCAGTACTTC.

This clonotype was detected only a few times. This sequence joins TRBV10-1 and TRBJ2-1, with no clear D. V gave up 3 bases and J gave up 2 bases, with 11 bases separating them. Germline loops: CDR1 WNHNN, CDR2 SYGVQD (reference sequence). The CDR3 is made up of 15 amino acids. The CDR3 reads CASSDSPMTYNEQFF. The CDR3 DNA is TGCGCCAGCAGTGACTCGCCTATGACCTACAATGAGCAGTTCTTC.